This entry concerns a single TCR beta chain. Its antigen remains unknown. This specimen comes from a study of T cells expressing NK-cell markers. Study details: Serological testing identified seven of the eight sequenced donors as HCMV-seropositive and one as seronegative.

Per germline, CDR1 SEHNR and CDR2 FQNEAQ (reference sequence). This CDR3 spans 13 amino acids. The authors made TCR beta cDNA libraries by 5'RACE template switching. This switching added a universal primer site and UMIs. No DNA is given; TCRdb re-called the 5' RACE reads and lists each CDR3 protein once. The ten top clones account for around 4.9%, within a sample of hundreds of thousands of distinct CDR3 sequences. General study results and limits: Dominant NKG2C+ clonotypes were found to form about 1.0-7.5% of CD8+ T cells in five to seven donors. The study found these clonotypes also leading the CD3+CD56-NKG2C+ fraction in a few donors.

V and J are TRBV7-9 and TRBJ2-3. This TCR was recovered from a man aged 18-75 years in good health. What was sequenced was blood T cells: a sorted CD56 or NKG2C T cell subset, CD4+ or CD8+ T cells, or bulk PBMC T cells (not recorded which). The chain's CDR3 is CASSPSFPDTQYF.